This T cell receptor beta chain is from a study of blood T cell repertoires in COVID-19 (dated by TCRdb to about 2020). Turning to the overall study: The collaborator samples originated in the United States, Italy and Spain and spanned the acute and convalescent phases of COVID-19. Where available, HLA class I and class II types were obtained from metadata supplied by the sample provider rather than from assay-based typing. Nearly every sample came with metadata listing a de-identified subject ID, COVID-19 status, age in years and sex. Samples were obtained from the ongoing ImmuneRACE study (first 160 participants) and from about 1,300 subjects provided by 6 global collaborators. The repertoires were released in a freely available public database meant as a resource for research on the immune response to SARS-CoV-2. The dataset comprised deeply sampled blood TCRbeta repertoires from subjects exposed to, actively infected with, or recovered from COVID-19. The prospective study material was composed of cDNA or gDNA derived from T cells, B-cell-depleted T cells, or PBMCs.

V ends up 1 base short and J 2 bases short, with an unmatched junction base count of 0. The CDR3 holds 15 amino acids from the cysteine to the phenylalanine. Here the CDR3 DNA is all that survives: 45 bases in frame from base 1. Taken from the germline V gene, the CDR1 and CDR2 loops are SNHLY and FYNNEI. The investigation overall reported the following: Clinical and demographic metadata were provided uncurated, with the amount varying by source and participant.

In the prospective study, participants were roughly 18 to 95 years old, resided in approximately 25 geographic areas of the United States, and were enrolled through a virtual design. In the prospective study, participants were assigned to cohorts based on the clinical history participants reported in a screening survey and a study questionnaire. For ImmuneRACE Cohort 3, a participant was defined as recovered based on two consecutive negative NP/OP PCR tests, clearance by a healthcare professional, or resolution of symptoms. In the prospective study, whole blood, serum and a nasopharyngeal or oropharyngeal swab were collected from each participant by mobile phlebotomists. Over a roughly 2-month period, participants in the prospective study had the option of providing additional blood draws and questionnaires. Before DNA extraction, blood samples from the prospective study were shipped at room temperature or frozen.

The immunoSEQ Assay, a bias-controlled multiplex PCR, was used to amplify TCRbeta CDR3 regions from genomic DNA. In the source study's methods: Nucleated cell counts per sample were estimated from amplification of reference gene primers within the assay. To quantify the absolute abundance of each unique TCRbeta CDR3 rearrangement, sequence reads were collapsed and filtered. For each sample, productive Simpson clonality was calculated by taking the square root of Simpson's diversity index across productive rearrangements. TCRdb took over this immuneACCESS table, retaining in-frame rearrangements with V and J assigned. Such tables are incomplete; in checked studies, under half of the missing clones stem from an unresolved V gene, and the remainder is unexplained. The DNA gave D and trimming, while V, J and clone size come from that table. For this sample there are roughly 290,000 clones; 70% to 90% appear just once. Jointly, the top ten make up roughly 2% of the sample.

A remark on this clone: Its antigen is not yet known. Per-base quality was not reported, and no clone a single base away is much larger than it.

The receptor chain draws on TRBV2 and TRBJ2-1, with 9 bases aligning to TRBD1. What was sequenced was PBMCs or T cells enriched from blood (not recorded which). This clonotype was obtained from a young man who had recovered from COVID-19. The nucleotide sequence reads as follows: TGTGCCAGCAGTGAAGGGACAGGGGCCTACAATGAGCAGTTCTTC. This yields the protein CASSEGTGAYNEQFF.